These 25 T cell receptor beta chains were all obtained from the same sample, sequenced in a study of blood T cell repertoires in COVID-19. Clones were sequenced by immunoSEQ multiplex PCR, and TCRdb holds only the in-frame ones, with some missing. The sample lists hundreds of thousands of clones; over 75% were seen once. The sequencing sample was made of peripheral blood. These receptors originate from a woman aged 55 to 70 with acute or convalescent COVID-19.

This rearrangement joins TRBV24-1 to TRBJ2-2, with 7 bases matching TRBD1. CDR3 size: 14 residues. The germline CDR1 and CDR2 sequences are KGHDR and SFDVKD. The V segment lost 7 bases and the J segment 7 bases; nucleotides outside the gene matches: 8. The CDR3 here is CATSTGDFGGELFF. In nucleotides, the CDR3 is TGTGCCACCAGCACAGGGGATTTCGGCGGGGAGCTGTTTTTT.

In DNA, the CDR3 is TGTGCCAGCAGTCTACGGACTAGCGGCACAGATACGCAGTATTTT. Its protein is CASSLRTSGTDTQYF. This chain joins TRBV27 and TRBJ2-3; TRBD2 matches 9 bases. The germline gives CDR1 MNHEY, CDR2 SMNVEV (reference sequence). J gave up 1 base and V 5 bases, and 4 bases lay outside the gene matches. There are 15 residues in the CDR3.

CDR3: CASSQVLPVGGINEKLFF. Here the CDR3 DNA reads TGTGCCAGCAGCCAAGTCCTCCCGGTAGGCGGAATTAATGAAAAACTGTTTTTT. The chain couples TRBV3-1 (or the pseudogene TRBV3-2) to TRBJ1-4, with unresolved D. CDR1 is LGHDT, CDR2 YNNKEL, per germline (reference sequence). Trimming removed 1 base from V and 4 bases from J, with 19 bases in between. The CDR3 extends over 18 amino acids.

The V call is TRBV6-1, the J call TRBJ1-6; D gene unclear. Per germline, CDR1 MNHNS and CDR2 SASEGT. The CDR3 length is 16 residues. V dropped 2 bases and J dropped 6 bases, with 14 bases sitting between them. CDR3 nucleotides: TGTGCCAGCAGTGAATTAGCGGCAGGCCTTAATTCACCCCTCCACTTT. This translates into CASSELAAGLNSPLHF.

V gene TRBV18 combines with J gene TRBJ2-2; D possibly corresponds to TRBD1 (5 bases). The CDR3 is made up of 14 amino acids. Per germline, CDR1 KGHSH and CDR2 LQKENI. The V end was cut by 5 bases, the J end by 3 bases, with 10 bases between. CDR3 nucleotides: TGTGCCAGCTCATCAGACAGAGACACCGGGGAGCTGTTTTTT. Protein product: CASSSDRDTGELFF.

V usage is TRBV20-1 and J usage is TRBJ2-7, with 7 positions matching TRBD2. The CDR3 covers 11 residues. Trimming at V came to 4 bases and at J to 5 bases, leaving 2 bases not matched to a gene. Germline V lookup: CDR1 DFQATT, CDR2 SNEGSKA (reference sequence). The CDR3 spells CSAMGGDEQYF. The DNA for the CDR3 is TGCAGTGCTATGGGGGGGGACGAGCAGTACTTC.

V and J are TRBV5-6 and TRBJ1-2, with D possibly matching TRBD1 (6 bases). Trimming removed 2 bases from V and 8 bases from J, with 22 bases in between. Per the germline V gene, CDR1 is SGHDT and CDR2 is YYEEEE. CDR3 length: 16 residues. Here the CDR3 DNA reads TGTGCCAGCAGCTTATGGACAGAGCGGATTGGATACGGCTACACCTTC. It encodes CASSLWTERIGYGYTF.

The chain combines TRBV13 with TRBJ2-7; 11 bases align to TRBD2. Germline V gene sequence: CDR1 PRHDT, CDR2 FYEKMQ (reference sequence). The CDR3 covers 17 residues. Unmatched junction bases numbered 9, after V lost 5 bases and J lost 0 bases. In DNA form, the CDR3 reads TGTGCCAGCAGCGGACAGACTAGCGGGGTGAGCTCCTACGAGCAGTACTTC. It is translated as CASSGQTSGVSSYEQYF. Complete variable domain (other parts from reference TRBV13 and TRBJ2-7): AAGVIQSPRHLIKEKRETATLKCYPIPRHDTVYWYQQGPGQDPQFLISFYEKMQSDKGSIPDRFSAQQFSDYHSELNMSSLELGDSALYFCASSGQTSGVSSYEQYFGPGTRLTVT.

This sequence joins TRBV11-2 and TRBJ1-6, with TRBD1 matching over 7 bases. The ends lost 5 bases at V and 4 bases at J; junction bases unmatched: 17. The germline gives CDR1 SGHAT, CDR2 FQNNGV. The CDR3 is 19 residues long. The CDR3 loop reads CASSPRGLQGKTYNSPLHF. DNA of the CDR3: TGTGCCAGCAGCCCCCGTGGCCTACAGGGGAAGACGTATAATTCACCCCTCCACTTT. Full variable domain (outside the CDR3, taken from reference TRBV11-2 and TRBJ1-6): EAGVAQSPRYKIIEKRQSVAFWCNPISGHATLYWYQQILGQGPKLLIQFQNNGVVDDSQLPKDRFSAERLKGVDSTLKIQPAKLEDSAVYLCASSPRGLQGKTYNSPLHFGNGTRLTVT.

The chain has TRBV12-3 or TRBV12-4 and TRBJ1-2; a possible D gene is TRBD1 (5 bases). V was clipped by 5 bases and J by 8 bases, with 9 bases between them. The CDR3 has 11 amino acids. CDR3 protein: CASSPGLGYTF. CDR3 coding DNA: TGTGCCAGCAGTCCGGGACTAGGCTACACCTTC.

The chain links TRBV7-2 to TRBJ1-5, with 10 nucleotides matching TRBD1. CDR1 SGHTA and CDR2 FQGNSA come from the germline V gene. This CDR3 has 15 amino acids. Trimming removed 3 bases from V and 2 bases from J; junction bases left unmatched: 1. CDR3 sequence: CASSLTGGRNQPQHF. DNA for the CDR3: TGTGCCAGCAGCTTGACAGGGGGCCGCAATCAGCCCCAGCATTTT.

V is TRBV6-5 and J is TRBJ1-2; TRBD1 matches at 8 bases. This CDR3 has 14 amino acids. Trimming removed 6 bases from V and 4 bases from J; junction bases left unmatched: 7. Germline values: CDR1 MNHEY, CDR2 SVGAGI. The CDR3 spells CASRTWDRSYGYTF. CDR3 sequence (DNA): TGTGCCAGCAGAACATGGGACAGGAGCTATGGCTACACCTTC.

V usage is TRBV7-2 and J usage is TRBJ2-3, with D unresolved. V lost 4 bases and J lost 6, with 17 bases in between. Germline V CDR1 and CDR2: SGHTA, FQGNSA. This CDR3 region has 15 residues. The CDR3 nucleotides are TGTGCCAGCAGCTCCAAAATAACAAGCGCGGATACGCAGTATTTT. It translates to CASSSKITSADTQYF.

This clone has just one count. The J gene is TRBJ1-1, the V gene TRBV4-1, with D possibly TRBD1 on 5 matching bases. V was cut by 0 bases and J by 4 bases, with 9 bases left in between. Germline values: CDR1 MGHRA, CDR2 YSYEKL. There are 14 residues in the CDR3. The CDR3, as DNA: TGCGCCAGCAGCCAAGATAACCAGGGCACTGAAGCTTTCTTT. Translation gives CASSQDNQGTEAFF.

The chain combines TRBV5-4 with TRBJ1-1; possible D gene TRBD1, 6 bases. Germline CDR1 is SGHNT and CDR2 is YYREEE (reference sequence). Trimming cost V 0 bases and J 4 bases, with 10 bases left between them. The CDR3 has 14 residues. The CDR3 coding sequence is TGTGCCAGCAGCTTGGTTGCGGACAGCACTGAAGCTTTCTTT. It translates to CASSLVADSTEAFF.

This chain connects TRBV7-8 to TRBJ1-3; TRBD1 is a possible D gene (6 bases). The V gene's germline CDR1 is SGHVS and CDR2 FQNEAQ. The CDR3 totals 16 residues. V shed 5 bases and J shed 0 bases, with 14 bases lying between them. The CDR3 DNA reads TGTGCCAGCAGCCTACGCACGACAGGCTCTGGAAACACCATATATTTT. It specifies CASSLRTTGSGNTIYF.

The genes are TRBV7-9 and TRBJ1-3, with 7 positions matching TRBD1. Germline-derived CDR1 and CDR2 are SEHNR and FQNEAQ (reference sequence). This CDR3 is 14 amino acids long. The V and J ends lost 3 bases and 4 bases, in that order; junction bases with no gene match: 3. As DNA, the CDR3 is TGTGCCAGCAGCTTGGACAGGTCGGGAAACACCATATATTTT. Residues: CASSLDRSGNTIYF.

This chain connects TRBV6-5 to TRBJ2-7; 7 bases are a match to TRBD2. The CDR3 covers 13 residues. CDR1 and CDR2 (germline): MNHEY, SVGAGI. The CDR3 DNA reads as TGTGCAGCACGGGGCGGGACTACCTACGAGCAGTACTTC. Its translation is CAARGGTTYEQYF.

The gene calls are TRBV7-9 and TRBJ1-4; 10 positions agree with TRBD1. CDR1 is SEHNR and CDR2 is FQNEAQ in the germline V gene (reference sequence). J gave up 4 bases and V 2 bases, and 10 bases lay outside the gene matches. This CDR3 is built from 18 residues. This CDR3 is CASSLLSGQGFVNEKLFF. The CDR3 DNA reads TGTGCCAGCAGCTTATTATCGGGACAGGGGTTCGTTAATGAAAAACTGTTTTTT.

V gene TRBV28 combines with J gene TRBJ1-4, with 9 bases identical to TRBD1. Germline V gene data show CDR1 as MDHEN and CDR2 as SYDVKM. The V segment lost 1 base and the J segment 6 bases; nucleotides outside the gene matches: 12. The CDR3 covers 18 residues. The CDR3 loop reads CASSLFYRGRRGDEKLFF. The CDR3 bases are TGTGCCAGCAGTTTATTTTACAGGGGGCGACGGGGTGATGAAAAACTGTTTTTT.

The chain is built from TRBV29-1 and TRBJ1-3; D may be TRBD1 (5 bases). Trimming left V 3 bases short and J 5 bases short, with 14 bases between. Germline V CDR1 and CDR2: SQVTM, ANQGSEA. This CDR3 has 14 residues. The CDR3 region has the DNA TGCAGCGTTGAGCTATTGGGGGGACGAAACACCATATATTTT. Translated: CSVELLGGRNTIYF.

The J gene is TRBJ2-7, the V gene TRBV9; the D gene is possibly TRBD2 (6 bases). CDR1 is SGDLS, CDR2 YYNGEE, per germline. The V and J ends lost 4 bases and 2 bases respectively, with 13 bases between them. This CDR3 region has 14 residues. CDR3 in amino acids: CASSPGVAAYEQYF. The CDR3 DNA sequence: TGTGCCAGCAGCCCGGGGGTAGCGGCCTACGAGCAGTACTTC. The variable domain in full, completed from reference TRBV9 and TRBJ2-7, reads DSGVTQTPKHLITATGQRVTLRCSPRSGDLSVYWYQQSLDQGLQFLIQYYNGEERAKGNILERFSAQQFPDLHSELNLSSLELGDSALYFCASSPGVAAYEQYFGPGTRLTVT.

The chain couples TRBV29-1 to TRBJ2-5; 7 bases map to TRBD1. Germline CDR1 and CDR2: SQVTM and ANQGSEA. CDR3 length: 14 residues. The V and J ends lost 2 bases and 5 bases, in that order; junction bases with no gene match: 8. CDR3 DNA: TGCAGCGTTGAAATAGGGGGCGGTGGGGAGACCCAGTACTTC. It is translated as CSVEIGGGGETQYF. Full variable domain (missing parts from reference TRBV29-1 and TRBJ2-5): SAVISQKPSRDICQRGTSLTIQCQVDSQVTMMFWYRQQPGQSLTLIATANQGSEATYESGFVIDKFPISRPNLTFSTLTVSNMSPEDSSIYLCSVEIGGGGETQYFGPGTRLLVL.

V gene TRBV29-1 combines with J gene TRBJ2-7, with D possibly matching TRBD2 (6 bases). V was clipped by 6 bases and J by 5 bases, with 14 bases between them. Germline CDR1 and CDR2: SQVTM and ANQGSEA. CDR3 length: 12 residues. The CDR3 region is CSVRDLKDEQYF. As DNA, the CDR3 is TGCAGCGTGCGGGACTTGAAAGACGAGCAGTACTTC.

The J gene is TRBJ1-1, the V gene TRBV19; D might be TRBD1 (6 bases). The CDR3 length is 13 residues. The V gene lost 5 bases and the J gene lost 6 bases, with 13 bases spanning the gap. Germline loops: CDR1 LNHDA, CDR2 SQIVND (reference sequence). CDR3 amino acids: CASSAPGVPEAFF. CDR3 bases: TGTGCCAGTAGTGCCCCAGGGGTCCCTGAAGCTTTCTTT. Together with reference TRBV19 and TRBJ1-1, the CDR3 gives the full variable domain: DGGITQSPKYLFRKEGQNVTLSCEQNLNHDAMYWYRQDPGQGLRLIYYSQIVNDFQKGDIAEGYSVSREKKESFPLTVTSAQKNPTAFYLCASSAPGVPEAFFGQGTRLTVV.